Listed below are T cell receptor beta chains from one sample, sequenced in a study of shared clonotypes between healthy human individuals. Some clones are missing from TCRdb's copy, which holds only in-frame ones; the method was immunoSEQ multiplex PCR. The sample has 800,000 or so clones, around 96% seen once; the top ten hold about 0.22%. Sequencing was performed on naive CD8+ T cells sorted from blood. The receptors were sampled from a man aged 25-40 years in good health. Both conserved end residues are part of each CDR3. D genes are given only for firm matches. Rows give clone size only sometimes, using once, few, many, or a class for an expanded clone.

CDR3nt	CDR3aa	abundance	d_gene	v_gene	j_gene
TGTGCCAGTAGTGCAGAAGGGACGGCATATCAGCCCCAGCATTTT	CASSAEGTAYQPQHF	NA	NA	TRBV19	TRBJ1-5
TGTGCCAGCAACGGAGCACTAGCGGGGGGGGCAGATACGCAGTATTTT	CASNGALAGGADTQYF	NA	TRBD2	TRBV2	TRBJ2-3
TGTGCCAGCAGCTCCCCCCTCCTGGACAGGGGGAAAGAGGAGCAGTACTTC	CASSSPLLDRGKEEQYF	NA	TRBD1	TRBV7-9	TRBJ2-7
TGTGCCAGCAGCTTAGGTGACACCTCCTACGAGCAGTACTTC	CASSLGDTSYEQYF	NA	NA	TRBV11-1	TRBJ2-7
TGTGCCAGCAGCTTAGTTCACCTACGGGCCACAGATACGCAGTATTTT	CASSLVHLRATDTQYF	once	NA	TRBV11-2	TRBJ2-3
TGTGCCAGCAGCTTAGACAGTAGGAACACTGAAGCTTTCTTT	CASSLDSRNTEAFF	NA	NA	TRBV7-8	TRBJ1-1
TGTGCCAGTAGTCCCGGGACTTACAATGAGCAGTTCTTC	CASSPGTYNEQFF	NA	NA	TRBV19	TRBJ2-1
TGTGCCAGCAGCTTAGACTACGAGCAGTACTTC	CASSLDYEQYF	once	NA	TRBV13	TRBJ2-7
TGTGCCAGCAGCTTAGATAAAGGACAGGAGATCGTCGGTGAAAAACTGTTTTTT	CASSLDKGQEIVGEKLFF	NA	TRBD1	TRBV11-2	TRBJ1-4
TGTGCCTGGAGTGTAACGTTCCGGCTAGCGGGAGGAGGGACGACCGGGGAGCTGTTTTTT	CAWSVTFRLAGGGTTGELFF	NA	TRBD2	TRBV30	TRBJ2-2
TGTGCCAGCAGCCCCGGGGCCCCCGGTTACGAGCAGTACTTC	CASSPGAPGYEQYF	NA	NA	TRBV5-6	TRBJ2-7
TGTGCCAGCAGCCACAGACAGGGCGACACTGAAGCTTTCTTT	CASSHRQGDTEAFF	NA	TRBD1	TRBV5-6	TRBJ1-1
TGTGCCAGCTCACCACTGGTGGGGTCCTACAATGAGCAGTTCTTC	CASSPLVGSYNEQFF	NA	NA	TRBV18	TRBJ2-1
TGTGCCAGCAGTGAAACAGGGGTTAGGACTGAAGCTTTCTTT	CASSETGVRTEAFF	NA	TRBD1	TRBV2	TRBJ1-1
TGTGCCAGCAGCTTAGTACAGGGGGCCACTGAAGCTTTCTTT	CASSLVQGATEAFF	NA	TRBD1	TRBV7-9	TRBJ1-1
TGTGCCAGCAGCCAAGATGCGGACAGGCTTAGCTCCTACGAGCAGTACTTC	CASSQDADRLSSYEQYF	NA	TRBD1	TRBV4-2	TRBJ2-7
TGTGCCAGCAGCTTAGTTTTGGCCGGGGAGCTGTTTTTT	CASSLVLAGELFF	NA	NA	TRBV7-9	TRBJ2-2
TGTGCCAGTACCCCAGGGGGCTACAATGAGCAGTTCTTC	CASTPGGYNEQFF	once	TRBD1	TRBV19	TRBJ2-1
TGTGCCAGCAGCACAATTGGGGGGGCGGCTCAGCCCCAGCATTTT	CASSTIGGAAQPQHF	NA	NA	TRBV7-8	TRBJ1-5
TGTGCCAGCAGCCCTAAAAGCTCTGGGGCCAACGTCCTGACTTTC	CASSPKSSGANVLTF	NA	NA	TRBV7-6	TRBJ2-6
TGCAGCGTTGACAGGGGGGGAAAGGGACGGTATGGCTACACCTTC	CSVDRGGKGRYGYTF	NA	TRBD1	TRBV29-1	TRBJ1-2
TGCAGCGTGGACTTTTTGAACACCGGGGAGCTGTTTTTT	CSVDFLNTGELFF	NA	NA	TRBV29-1	TRBJ2-2
TGTGCCAGCAGTTTATTAGCTAGCGGGTCCACAGATACGCAGTATTTT	CASSLLASGSTDTQYF	NA	TRBD2	TRBV27	TRBJ2-3
TGTGCCAGCTCACCACCCGGGGGGGGCACTGAAGCTTTCTTT	CASSPPGGGTEAFF	NA	NA	TRBV18	TRBJ1-1
TGTGCCAGCAGCAACACGGGATACGAGCAGTACTTC	CASSNTGYEQYF	NA	NA	TRBV6-5	TRBJ2-7
TGTGCCAGCGGTAGGGCTCGGGAAAAACTGTTTTTT	CASGRAREKLFF	NA	NA	TRBV7-9	TRBJ1-4
TGTGCCAGCAGCTCGGGACAGGGTTATATTACCGACTACACCTTC	CASSSGQGYITDYTF	NA	TRBD1	TRBV11-2	TRBJ1-2
TGTGCCAGCAGTTTAGTAGGGGGGGCCCAAGAGACCCAGTACTTC	CASSLVGGAQETQYF	NA	NA	TRBV27	TRBJ2-5
TGTGCCAGCAGAATGACACCAGCCTACGAGCAGTACTTC	CASRMTPAYEQYF	NA	NA	TRBV27	TRBJ2-7
TGTGCCAGTAGTCCACGGCCAGGGCCGAGCTCCTACGAGCAGTACTTC	CASSPRPGPSSYEQYF	NA	NA	TRBV19	TRBJ2-7
TGTGCCAGCAGCTTAGAAATCGCCTACGAGCAGTACTTC	CASSLEIAYEQYF	NA	NA	TRBV11-2	TRBJ2-7
TGTGCCAGCAGCTCCCAACAGGGAGACGGGGAGCTGTTTTTT	CASSSQQGDGELFF	NA	NA	TRBV7-8	TRBJ2-2
TGTGCCAGCAGTTTACCGGGACAGGTTGGCCAGCCCCAGCATTTT	CASSLPGQVGQPQHF	NA	TRBD1	TRBV28	TRBJ1-5
TGTGCCACCAGCAAGTGGGGGGACGGCCACAATGAGCAGTTCTTC	CATSKWGDGHNEQFF	NA	NA	TRBV15	TRBJ2-1
TGTGCCAGCTCACCATTCAGAACGAACACCGGGGAGCTGTTTTTT	CASSPFRTNTGELFF	NA	NA	TRBV18	TRBJ2-2
TGTGCCAGCAGCGTCTGGGGGATCGGCGAGCAGTACTTC	CASSVWGIGEQYF	NA	NA	TRBV9	TRBJ2-7
TGTGCCAGCAGTCGGTGGGACATGACTAGCACAGATACGCAGTATTTT	CASSRWDMTSTDTQYF	NA	NA	TRBV28	TRBJ2-3
TGTGCCAGCAGTGAATTCAGGGGACATCAGCCCCAGCATTTT	CASSEFRGHQPQHF	NA	NA	TRBV6-1	TRBJ1-5
TGTGCCAGCAGCACAAGAACGGGGGGCAATCAGCCCCAGCATTTT	CASSTRTGGNQPQHF	NA	NA	TRBV5-8	TRBJ1-5
TGTGCCAGCAGGCGGCCGGGACAGGGGGACAATGAGCAGTTCTTC	CASRRPGQGDNEQFF	NA	TRBD1	TRBV27	TRBJ2-1
TGCGCCAGCAGCCCGGGACTAGCGGGAGAAGGGTCCTACAATGAGCAGTTCTTC	CASSPGLAGEGSYNEQFF	NA	TRBD2	TRBV5-1	TRBJ2-1
TGTGCCAGCAGTGAAGACAGCCTGACCTCTGGAAACACCATATATTTT	CASSEDSLTSGNTIYF	NA	NA	TRBV2	TRBJ1-3
TGTGCACCACGGGGAGGTACGGATCAGCCCCAGCATTTT	CAPRGGTDQPQHF	NA	NA	TRBV6-6	TRBJ1-5
TGTGCCAGCAGTGAATGGTCAGGGAGAGGCTATGGCTACACCTTC	CASSEWSGRGYGYTF	NA	NA	TRBV25-1	TRBJ1-2
TGCGCCAGCAGCTTGATGGGACAGGGGGCCAATGAGCAGTTCTTC	CASSLMGQGANEQFF	NA	TRBD1	TRBV5-1	TRBJ2-1
TGCAGCGTTGCCTCGCAGGGCAATGAGCAGTTCTTC	CSVASQGNEQFF	NA	NA	TRBV29-1	TRBJ2-1
TGTGCCAGCAGCTTTGGCGCAGGGACCGGGGAGCTGTTTTTT	CASSFGAGTGELFF	NA	NA	TRBV7-7	TRBJ2-2
TGTGCCAGCAGCTTATTGGACGGCTACAATGAGCAGTTCTTC	CASSLLDGYNEQFF	NA	NA	TRBV7-2	TRBJ2-1
TGTGCCAGCAGTGAGGGGTTTTGGGGCACAGATACGCAGTATTTT	CASSEGFWGTDTQYF	NA	NA	TRBV6-1	TRBJ2-3
TGTGCCAGCAGCCTAGGGACTAGCGGGAGGGGATACGAGCAGTACTTC	CASSLGTSGRGYEQYF	NA	TRBD2	TRBV11-2	TRBJ2-7
TGCAGCGTGGTGGACAGGGTCAAGGAGACCCAGTACTTC	CSVVDRVKETQYF	NA	TRBD1	TRBV29-1	TRBJ2-5
TGTGCCAGCAGTTTACTAGGGGTACAAGAGACCCAGTACTTC	CASSLLGVQETQYF	NA	NA	TRBV27	TRBJ2-5